These 8 T cell receptor beta chains originate from one sample sequenced in a study of T cell responses to AZD1222 COVID-19 vaccine. Produced via immunoSEQ multiplex PCR; TCRdb's table is partial and in-frame only. Found here are some 170,000 clones, approximately 93% of them singletons; the top ten hold about 0.9%. Source: peripheral blood, taken on day 0 of AZD1222 vaccination. The receptors shown here come from an adult in good health.

The chain combines TRBV27 with TRBJ2-1, with TRBD2 as a possible D gene (7 bases). V dropped 5 bases and J dropped 4 bases, with 18 bases sitting between them. The length of the CDR3 is 16 residues. Germline V gene lookup returns CDR1 MNHEY and CDR2 SMNVEV (reference sequence). The CDR3 bases are TGTGCCAGCAGTGTTAATCGGGGGGCCTTATACAATGAGCAGTTCTTC. Protein: CASSVNRGALYNEQFF.

This sequence joins TRBV7-2 and TRBJ2-7; 8 nucleotides line up with TRBD2. Germline values: CDR1 SGHTA, CDR2 FQGNSA. This CDR3 region has 14 residues. The V gene end was trimmed by 3 bases and the J gene end by 2 bases; junction bases not matched to a gene: 3. The CDR3, as DNA: TGTGCCAGCAGCTTGTACGGGGGGGCCTACGAGCAGTACTTC. The encoded protein is CASSLYGGAYEQYF.

The J gene is TRBJ1-2, the V gene TRBV5-1, with unresolved D. The CDR3 consists of 15 residues. The germline V and J ends were trimmed by 4 bases and 0 bases, with 13 bases remaining between them. The V gene's germline CDR1 is SGHRS and CDR2 YFSETQ. CDR3 nucleotides: TGCGCCAGCAGCCCCGCCGGTTTCGCTAACTATGGCTACACCTTC. It is translated as CASSPAGFANYGYTF.

CDR3 sequence reads: CATSREPGSYNEQFF. DNA of the CDR3: TGTGCCACCAGCAGGGAACCAGGCAGCTACAATGAGCAGTTCTTC. This chain links TRBV15 with TRBJ2-1; no reliable D call. The CDR3 length is 15 residues. Trimming removed 3 bases at V and 3 bases at J, with 12 bases between. Germline CDR1 reads LNHNV; CDR2 reads YYDKDF (reference sequence).

The chain carries TRBV19 and TRBJ1-5; possibly TRBD1 for D (6 bases). Trimming shortened V by 4 bases and J by 2 bases, and 15 bases separated the two germline ends. CDR1 and CDR2 (germline): LNHDA, SQIVND (reference sequence). The CDR3 loop spans 16 amino acids. The CDR3 DNA reads as TGTGCCAGTAGTACTACAGGGACTTCAGGCAATCAGCCCCAGCATTTT. The encoded protein is CASSTTGTSGNQPQHF. Full variable domain (rest looked up from reference TRBV19 and TRBJ1-5): DGGITQSPKYLFRKEGQNVTLSCEQNLNHDAMYWYRQDPGQGLRLIYYSQIVNDFQKGDIAEGYSVSREKKESFPLTVTSAQKNPTAFYLCASSTTGTSGNQPQHFGDGTRLSIL.

The chain employs TRBV9 and TRBJ2-1, with 16 bases lining up with TRBD2. The V and J ends lost 0 bases and 12 bases, in that order; junction bases with no gene match: 3. The CDR3 loop spans 15 amino acids. CDR1 is SGDLS, CDR2 YYNGEE, per germline. The CDR3 reads CASSVEGLAGGAQFF. For the CDR3, the DNA is TGTGCCAGCAGCGTAGAGGGACTAGCGGGGGGGGCGCAGTTCTTC.

The chain couples TRBV7-6 to TRBJ2-2; TRBD1 matches 8 bases. V lost 3 bases and J lost 4; bases outside the gene matches: 13. The CDR3 totals 18 residues. Germline V CDR1 and CDR2: SGHVS, FNYEAQ. CDR3 sequence (DNA): TGTGCCAGCAGCTTGGACAGGGAATTGGTTGTCGGCACCGGGGAGCTGTTTTTT. Residues: CASSLDRELVVGTGELFF. The complete variable domain, with remaining parts taken from reference TRBV7-6 and TRBJ2-2, reads GAGVSQSPRYKVTKRGQDVALRCDPISGHVSLYWYRQALGQGPEFLTYFNYEAQQDKSGLPNDRFSAERPEGSISTLTIQRTEQRDSAMYRCASSLDRELVVGTGELFFGEGSRLTVL.

The V gene is TRBV12-5, the J gene TRBJ2-7, with D maybe TRBD1 (7 bases). Trimming took 5 bases from V and 4 from J, leaving 9 bases between them. Germline lookup yields CDR1 LGHNT and CDR2 FRNRAP. The length of the CDR3 is 12 residues. The CDR3 is CASGPGGYEQYF. The CDR3 DNA sequence: TGTGCTAGTGGTCCAGGGGGGTACGAGCAGTACTTC.